This T cell receptor (beta chain) is drawn from a study of shared clonotypes between healthy human individuals (dated by TCRdb to 2018 to 2021). For context, the study as a whole: The cohort comprised a couple of women and a few men aged 18 to 49 years. For each donor, CD4 naive and CD4 memory were each run on three plates, CD8 naive on two plates, and CD8 memory on one plate. Blood TCR repertoires of about five healthy adults were deeply sequenced to estimate repertoire size and the extent of clonotype sharing between individuals. To increase sequencing depth and limit assay-specific biases, different laboratories used diverse techniques to prepare libraries and sequence TCR repertoires. Between about 0.8 and 9 billion PBMCs per donor were obtained by leukapheresis. The paper's findings and limits, for the study overall: Higher generation probabilities were observed for clonotypes shared by all four sorted-subset donors than for non-shared clonotypes. Incomplete sequencing was indicated by rarefaction of sorted-subset datasets, despite the large sequencing depth. Estimated clonotype richness was generally larger for naive than for memory subsets. The small number of donors limited the genetic and exposure-history diversity represented. When four donors were compared, the shared fraction of clonotypes was around 5% for naive CD4, 3.5% to 4% for naive CD8, roughly 2.5% for memory CD4, and 0.3% to 0.5% for memory CD8. Based on pairwise subsampling, the degree of clonotype sharing among donors was expected to be affected by sequencing depth. Sampling was restricted to blood, and TCR repertoires in tissue are likely to differ from TCR repertoires in blood.

To note about this clone: Its cognate antigen has yet to be identified. No per-base quality is available; no much larger clone lies one base away.

Using the deep immunoSEQ assay, multiplex PCR amplified TCR CDR3 regions from genomic DNA. Extracted genomic DNA from each cell subset was spread evenly across all wells of several immunoSEQ 96-well plates, with each plate serving as a replicate. Each replicate PCR for sorted subsets received 150 to 250 ng genomic DNA, equal to tens of thousands of T cell genomes. Purified libraries were measured with a Qubit 3.0 fluorometer, size-checked on a Bioanalyzer 2100, and measured again with the KAPA Library Quantification kit. Every immunoSEQ 96-well plate was sequenced on a dedicated single-read 150-cycle Illumina NextSeq 550 flow cell. Concerning the study's data processing: Because the immunoSEQ output included only junctional sequences and no quality scores, the filtering could not be the same as the filtering used for full-length reads. To assign V/J genes and CDR3, sequences were annotated against IMGT germline references using PyIR, a Python wrapper for IgBLAST v1.9. Any read was removed if the V/J assignment was weak (E-value above 1e-6), the CDR3 was missing, or the read contained stop codons, out-of-frame junctions, or ambiguous translated residues. A V3J clonotype was defined by an identical inferred V gene, J gene, and CDR3 amino acid sequence. To compute the percentage overlap between repertoires, the number of shared unique clonotypes was divided by the size of the smaller repertoire. RTK rarefaction, the Chao1 estimator, and Recon v2.1 estimates of unobserved clonotypes were used to assess repertoire richness. OLGA was used to compute generation probabilities for all TCRbeta clonotypes that the gDNA method yielded from a handful of donors. Imported from immuneACCESS, the table was reduced by TCRdb to in-frame sequences with V and J called. These copies leave out some clones; in studies compared against another copy, an unresolved V gene accounts for under half, and the cause of the remainder is not known. The DNA was the basis for D and trimming; V, J and clone size are from that table. In all, the sample holds around 1,900,000 clones, and roughly 93% of those were seen once. The ten largest account for under 2% of the sample.

V drops 1 base and J drops 6 bases, leaving 12 bases in between. In the germline V gene, CDR1 corresponds to MNHNS and CDR2 to SASEGT. The CDR3, from cysteine to phenylalanine, totals 14 residues. Left in the record is the CDR3 DNA by itself, 42 bases read in frame from the first base. CD8 naive samples were CD45RO-negative cells positively selected for CCR7, giving a CD45RA+CCR7+ population that excluded TemRA cells. The donors were healthy, HIV-negative adults with no recently reported acute infections or vaccinations. Only Caucasian adults living in Nashville, Tennessee, USA were represented among the donors. Blood was collected by leukapheresis, and PBMCs were isolated by Ficoll-Histopaque density gradient centrifugation and then cryopreserved in liquid nitrogen vapor phase. Analytical flow cytometry was used to check the purity and quantity of every magnetically sorted T cell population. Genomic DNA was isolated from every sorted fraction and measured by UV absorbance on a Nanodrop 2000c.

Source material: naive CD8+ T cells from PBMCs. In the paper's terms, the cell subset or site label means: CD45RA+CCR7+. The chain employs TRBV6-1 and TRBJ1-1; 5 matching bases give a weak D call of TRBD1. This sequence was found in a man aged 18 to 29 in good health. Some clones in this sample may be carry-over from other donors' samples. The CDR3 protein sequence reads: CASSEEAGRAEAFF. The sequenced DNA is TGTGCCAGCAGTGAAGAGGCAGGGAGGGCTGAAGCTTTCTTT.